This T cell receptor beta chain was obtained from a study of T cells in Graves' hyperthyroidism and ophthalmopathy. A word on this clonotype: The antigen is not known.

Whole-study results and caveats: A 13 V-J signature model discriminated ophthalmopathy versus stable hyperthyroidism.

Amplification yielded TCR beta CDR3 regions, with RNA transcripts as the source. A first-round RT-PCR of the TCR CDR3 used the HTBI primer set. TCRdb re-called the multiplex PCR reads with MiXCR, one entry per CDR3 protein. The sample contains about 500,000 distinct CDR3 sequences, 35% to 50% of which appear only once. CDR1 is LNHNV and CDR2 is YYDKDF in the germline V gene (reference sequence). The CDR3 totals 15 residues. The V end was cut by 6 bases, the J end by 5 bases, with 16 bases between. The chain joins TRBV15 to TRBJ1-4; possible D gene TRBD1, 5 bases. The sample comprised peripheral blood or thyroid tissue (not recorded which). This TCR was recovered from an adult woman with Graves' disease, either hyperthyroidism or ophthalmopathy (not recorded which). Here the CDR3 reads CATSPLTVENEKLFF. The DNA for the CDR3 is TGTGCCACCAGTCCTTTGACAGTAGAAAATGAAAAACTGTTTTTT.